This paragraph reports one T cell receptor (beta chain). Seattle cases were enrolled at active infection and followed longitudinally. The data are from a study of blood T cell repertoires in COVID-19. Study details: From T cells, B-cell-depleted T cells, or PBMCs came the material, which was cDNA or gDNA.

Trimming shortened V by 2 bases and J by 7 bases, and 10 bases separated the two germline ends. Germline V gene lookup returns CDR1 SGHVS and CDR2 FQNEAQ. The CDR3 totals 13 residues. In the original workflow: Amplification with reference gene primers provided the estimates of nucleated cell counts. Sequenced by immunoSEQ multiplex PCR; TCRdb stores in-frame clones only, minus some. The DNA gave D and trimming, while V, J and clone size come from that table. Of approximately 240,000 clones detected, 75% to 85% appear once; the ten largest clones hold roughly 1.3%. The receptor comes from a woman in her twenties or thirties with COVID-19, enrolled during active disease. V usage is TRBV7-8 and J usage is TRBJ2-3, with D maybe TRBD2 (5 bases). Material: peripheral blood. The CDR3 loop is CASSLRPDYTQYF. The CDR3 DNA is TGTGCCAGCAGCTTAAGGCCGGACTATACGCAGTATTTT.